A selection of T cell receptor beta chains follows, all from one sample in a study of T cell responses to AZD1222 COVID-19 vaccine. Assay used: immunoSEQ multiplex PCR; TCRdb lists only in-frame clones, some missing. This repertoire shows roughly 110,000 clones, about 85% found once; its top ten account for around 4.9%. The sample here was peripheral blood, taken 28 days after the second AZD1222 dose. The receptors were sampled from an adult who received the AZD1222 COVID-19 vaccine. Each CDR3 is given with its conserved first and last residue. D genes are given only for firm matches. Clone sizes are given selectively: once, few, many, or a class where the clone is expanded.

17 | . | . | TRBJ2-7 | TRBV11-2 | TGTGCCAGCAGACCTATCCAGGGACACGTCAACCGTTACGAGCAGTACTTC | CASRPIQGHVNRYEQYF
14 | TRBD1 | . | TRBJ1-2 | TRBV6-5 | TGTGCCAGCAGTAGGGGACAGGGAAACTATGGCTACACCTTC | CASSRGQGNYGYTF
14 | . | . | TRBJ2-2 | TRBV25-1 | TGTGCCAGCAGTCGTCCCGGGGACACCGGGGAGCTGTTTTTT | CASSRPGDTGELFF
15 | . | few | TRBJ1-1 | TRBV5-1 | TGCGCCAGCAGACCAGCGGGGGGACTCTTGACTGAAGCTTTCTTT | CASRPAGGLLTEAFF
19 | TRBD1 | . | TRBJ1-2 | TRBV7-9 | TGTGCCAGCAGCTTATCCCTGGGCAGGGGGGGACTTCCCAACTATGGCTACACCTTC | CASSLSLGRGGLPNYGYTF
15 | . | . | TRBJ2-7 | TRBV19 | TGTGCCAGTAGTATAGATCTCGGGGGCCTCTACGAGCAGTACTTC | CASSIDLGGLYEQYF
15 | TRBD1 | . | TRBJ2-7 | TRBV2 | TGTGCCAGCACCTTAAGGGTTCAGGGGGCCTACGAGCAGTACTTC | CASTLRVQGAYEQYF
14 | . | once | TRBJ1-5 | TRBV28 | TGTGCCAGCAGCCCTCACGGGGCCCGGCAGCCCCAGCATTTT | CASSPHGARQPQHF
14 | TRBD1 | . | TRBJ2-3 | TRBV25-1 | TGTGCCAGCACGGGACAGCGTCTCACAGATACGCAGTATTTT | CASTGQRLTDTQYF
12 | . | . | TRBJ2-3 | TRBV24-1 | TGTGCCACCAGTGATCCCACAGATACGCAGTATTTT | CATSDPTDTQYF
13 | . | . | TRBJ1-5 | TRBV7-3 | TGTGCCAGCAGCTTAACGGCTGGGGAGCCCCAGCATTTT | CASSLTAGEPQHF
14 | TRBD1 | . | TRBJ1-2 | TRBV19 | TGTGCCAGTAGTATTCAGGGGGCGTCGGCCGGCTACACCTTC | CASSIQGASAGYTF
12 | TRBD1 | . | TRBJ2-7 | TRBV6-5 | TGTGCCGGAAAACAGGGGGTTTACGAGCAGTACTTC | CAGKQGVYEQYF
16 | . | . | TRBJ1-2 | TRBV3-1/TRBV3-2 | TGTGCCAGCAGCCAACAAGTTGGGGTGGTGTCCTATGGCTACACCTTC | CASSQQVGVVSYGYTF
13 | TRBD1 | . | TRBJ2-7 | TRBV7-3 | TGTGCCAGCAGCCCCGACAGGGTAAACGAGCAGTACTTC | CASSPDRVNEQYF
12 | . | . | TRBJ2-7 | TRBV5-1 | TGCGCCAGCAGCTTGAGTAGCTACGAGCAGTACTTC | CASSLSSYEQYF
15 | TRBD1 | few | TRBJ2-7 | TRBV7-9 | TGTGCCAGCAGCTCCCAGGGGACAGGGGTTGGCGAGCAGTACTTC | CASSSQGTGVGEQYF
15 | . | . | TRBJ1-2 | TRBV7-8 | TGTGCCAGCAGCCCAGGGGAGGGGTGGAACTATGGCTACACCTTC | CASSPGEGWNYGYTF
14 | . | once | TRBJ1-2 | TRBV6-2/TRBV6-3 | TGTGCCAGCAGTTACGTCGGCGGAAACTATGGCTACACCTTC | CASSYVGGNYGYTF
14 | TRBD1 | . | TRBJ1-2 | TRBV27 | TGTGCCAGCAGTTCATCAGACAGGGGCGGGGGCTACACCTTC | CASSSSDRGGGYTF
16 | TRBD2 | . | TRBJ2-3 | TRBV2 | TGTGCCAGCAGAACTAGCGGGGGGGCTAGCACAGATACGCAGTATTTT | CASRTSGGASTDTQYF
14 | . | . | TRBJ1-5 | TRBV6-6 | TGTGCCAGCAGTTCGGACACCCGCAATCAGCCCCAGCATTTT | CASSSDTRNQPQHF
13 | . | once | TRBJ1-5 | TRBV11-2 | TGTGCCAGCAGCTTAGATGGACCTCAGCCCCAGCATTTT | CASSLDGPQPQHF
14 | TRBD1 | . | TRBJ2-5 | TRBV6-5 | TGTGCCAGCAGCGATAGGACAGGAAAAGAGACCCAGTACTTC | CASSDRTGKETQYF
15 | . | . | TRBJ2-1 | TRBV7-2 | TGTGCCAGCAGCTTAGTAGCGTGGGGGCCCAATGAGCAGTTCTTC | CASSLVAWGPNEQFF
14 | . | . | TRBJ1-6 | TRBV6-5 | TGTGCCAGCAGTTACGGGACGCCTCATTCACCCCTCCACTTT | CASSYGTPHSPLHF
12 | . | . | TRBJ2-5 | TRBV12-3/TRBV12-4 | TGTGCCAGCAGTTGGAGTTGGGAGACCCAGTACTTC | CASSWSWETQYF
15 | TRBD2 | . | TRBJ2-3 | TRBV5-4 | TGTGCCAGCAGACTCAGCGGGGGGGCGGTGGATACGCAGTATTTT | CASRLSGGAVDTQYF
14 | TRBD1 | once | TRBJ2-3 | TRBV2 | TGTGCCAGTAAGGGACAGCTACGTGAGAATACGCAGTATTTT | CASKGQLRENTQYF
17 | TRBD1 | . | TRBJ1-5 | TRBV11-2 | TGTGCCAGCAGCTCGGGATACGGGACAGGGTCCGATCAGCCCCAGCATTTT | CASSSGYGTGSDQPQHF
15 | . | . | TRBJ1-1 | TRBV5-1 | TGCGCCAGCAGCTTGGAGGGTTCGGGGGGAACTGAAGCTTTCTTT | CASSLEGSGGTEAFF
13 | TRBD1 | . | TRBJ2-7 | TRBV9 | TGTGCCAGCAGCGACGGACAGGGATACGAGCAGTACTTC | CASSDGQGYEQYF
13 | . | once | TRBJ1-1 | TRBV10-1 | TGCGCCAGCAACCGGGACCTGGACACTGAAGCTTTCTTT | CASNRDLDTEAFF
13 | . | . | TRBJ2-7 | TRBV28 | TGTGCCATCCAGAGAGCAGTACAGGGCGAGCAGTACTTC | CAIQRAVQGEQYF
14 | TRBD1 | . | TRBJ2-7 | TRBV4-1 | TGCGCCAGCAGCCAAGGACAGGGAAGGTCCGAGCAGTACTTC | CASSQGQGRSEQYF
13 | . | . | TRBJ2-5 | TRBV19 | TGTGCCAGTAGTATGGGGGGGGCGGTGACCCAGTACTTC | CASSMGGAVTQYF
16 | TRBD2 | few | TRBJ2-4 | TRBV7-9 | TGTGCCAGCAGCTTTGGGCTAGCGGGGGACGAAAACATTCAGTACTTC | CASSFGLAGDENIQYF
11 | TRBD2 | . | TRBJ2-7 | TRBV24-1 | TGTGCCACCAGCGGGGGGTACGAGCAGTACTTC | CATSGGYEQYF
13 | . | once | TRBJ1-5 | TRBV12-5 | TGTGCTAGTGGACGCAATAGCAATCAGCCCCAGCATTTT | CASGRNSNQPQHF
14 | TRBD1 | few | TRBJ2-7 | TRBV30 | TGTGCCTGGCTAGGACAGGGCAGACCCTACGAGCAGTACTTC | CAWLGQGRPYEQYF
12 | . | once | TRBJ2-1 | TRBV11-3 | TGTGCCAGCAGCTTAGAGAGCCATGAGCAGTTCTTC | CASSLESHEQFF
15 | . | . | TRBJ2-3 | TRBV18 | TGTGCCAGCTCACCACGGCGGGGGCCCACAGATACGCAGTATTTT | CASSPRRGPTDTQYF
15 | . | once | TRBJ2-1 | TRBV9 | TGTGCCAGCAGCGTAGTCCCCAACTCTTACAATGAGCAGTTCTTC | CASSVVPNSYNEQFF
16 | TRBD1 | . | TRBJ1-1 | TRBV30 | TGTGCCTGGAGACTAATACAGGGGAGAGGGAACACTGAAGCTTTCTTT | CAWRLIQGRGNTEAFF
15 | TRBD1 | . | TRBJ1-3 | TRBV5-4 | TGTGCCAGCAGCTTACAGGGGAGGGGTGGAAACACCATATATTTT | CASSLQGRGGNTIYF
13 | . | . | TRBJ1-1 | TRBV12-3/TRBV12-4 | TGTGCCAGCAGTCCCGGACGTGGCACTGAAGCTTTCTTT | CASSPGRGTEAFF
14 | . | . | TRBJ1-3 | TRBV19 | TGTGCCAGTTCGGAGGGAAGCTCTGGAAACACCATATATTTT | CASSEGSSGNTIYF
16 | TRBD2 | . | TRBJ2-1 | TRBV6-5 | TGTGCCAGCAGTTACTCGAAGCGGGGTTATTACAATGAGCAGTTCTTC | CASSYSKRGYYNEQFF
15 | . | . | TRBJ1-5 | TRBV7-2 | TGTGCCAGCAGTCTCCAGGGCAACGGCAATCAGCCCCAGCATTTT | CASSLQGNGNQPQHF
19 | TRBD1 | . | TRBJ1-5 | TRBV19 | TGTGCCAGTAGTCTAAATCGACCGGGACAGGGCCAAAGCAATCAGCCCCAGCATTTT | CASSLNRPGQGQSNQPQHF
15 | TRBD1 | few | TRBJ1-6 | TRBV5-4 | TGTGCCAGCAGCTTGGAGGGGGCGCGGAATTCACCCCTCCACTTT | CASSLEGARNSPLHF
18 | TRBD2 | . | TRBJ2-1 | TRBV28 | TGTGCCAGCAGTTCTTCCGGGACTAGCGGGGGGGCCTACAATGAGCAGTTCTTC | CASSSSGTSGGAYNEQFF
13 | . | . | TRBJ1-4 | TRBV28 | TGTGCCAGCACGGGGGGGGCAAAGGAAAAACTGTTTTTT | CASTGGAKEKLFF
14 | . | . | TRBJ1-1 | TRBV5-5 | TGTGCCAGCAGCTTGGGTCTCGGGAACACTGAAGCTTTCTTT | CASSLGLGNTEAFF
15 | TRBD1 | . | TRBJ1-2 | TRBV6-1 | TGTGCCAGCAGTGAAGGGACAGGGGTGGCTGGGGGCTACACCTTC | CASSEGTGVAGGYTF
14 | . | . | TRBJ2-2 | TRBV28 | TGTGCCAGCATCCCGACCGGGAACCCCGGGGAGCTGTTTTTT | CASIPTGNPGELFF
14 | . | . | TRBJ1-6 | TRBV28 | TGTGCCAGCAGCTCTGCCCAGGGAGATTCACCCCTCCACTTT | CASSSAQGDSPLHF
18 | TRBD2 | . | TRBJ2-1 | TRBV7-9 | TGTGCCAGCAGCTCCGCAATCCCGCGGGGGGGCTATGCTTTTGAGCAGTTCTTC | CASSSAIPRGGYAFEQFF
15 | . | . | TRBJ2-1 | TRBV18 | TGTGCCAGCTCACCAGAACTAGACTCGGGGAATGAGCAGTTCTTC | CASSPELDSGNEQFF